These T cell receptor beta chains were read from a single sample in a study of PD-L1 blockade in urothelial cancer. Clones were sequenced by immunoSEQ multiplex PCR, and TCRdb holds only the in-frame ones, with some missing. The sample has about 72,000 clones; around 80% are singletons. The material was PBMCs, obtained around atezolizumab (anti-PD-L1) treatment. The receptors shown here come from an older man with urothelial cancer. The CDR3 runs from the conserved cysteine through the conserved F or W. A D gene is named only where the DNA matches it firmly. Size tells how often a clone was seen (once, few, many) or the class of an expanded clone, and some rows leave it out.

cdr3_aa cdr3_nt d_call j_call v_call clone_size
CASSFRVVSYGYTF TGTGCCAGCAGCTTCAGGGTTGTGTCCTATGGCTACACCTTC . TRBJ1-2 TRBV5-6 .
CASLPRTGGKPSGANVLTF TGTGCCAGCCTGCCTCGGACAGGGGGGAAGCCCTCTGGGGCCAACGTCCTGACTTTC TRBD1 TRBJ2-6 TRBV28 .
CASSPPGRAVNEQFF TGTGCCAGCAGCCCCCCCGGGAGGGCCGTTAATGAGCAGTTCTTC TRBD2 TRBJ2-1 TRBV7-2 .
CASSRLAGGSHEQFF TGTGCCAGCAGCCGCCTAGCGGGAGGATCTCATGAGCAGTTCTTC TRBD2 TRBJ2-1 TRBV7-9 .
CASSPPVRLASYNEQFF TGTGCCAGCTCACCACCGGTGAGACTAGCGTCCTACAATGAGCAGTTCTTC TRBD2 TRBJ2-1 TRBV18 .
CASSLLGTSGTDTQYF TGTGCCAGCAGCTTACTCGGGACTAGCGGTACAGATACGCAGTATTTT TRBD2 TRBJ2-3 TRBV7-2 .
CASSLWGRPGEKLFF TGTGCCAGCAGTTTGTGGGGGAGGCCGGGGGAAAAACTGTTTTTT . TRBJ1-4 TRBV28 .
CASSGRGLALSNEQFF TGTGCCAGCAGCGGGCGGGGACTAGCTTTATCAAATGAGCAGTTCTTC TRBD2 TRBJ2-1 TRBV9 .
CASSHEAGVQYNEQFF TGTGCCAGCAGCCACGAAGCGGGAGTCCAATACAATGAGCAGTTCTTC TRBD2 TRBJ2-1 TRBV4-2 .
CASSVGAGTGMDGELFF TGTGCCAGCAGCGTAGGTGCTGGGACAGGGATGGACGGGGAGCTGTTTTTT TRBD1 TRBJ2-2 TRBV9 .
CASSWRTREIYEQYF TGTGCCAGCAGTTGGCGGACTCGGGAGATCTACGAGCAGTACTTC . TRBJ2-7 TRBV27 once
CASSQGALGYTF TGTGCCAGCAGCCAGGGGGCTCTTGGCTACACCTTC TRBD1 TRBJ1-2 TRBV6-6 once
CASSPRQGWTYEQYF TGTGCCAGCAGCCCACGACAGGGATGGACCTACGAGCAGTACTTC TRBD1 TRBJ2-7 TRBV7-8 .